Below, one T cell receptor beta chain is given with its context. Produced via immunoSEQ multiplex PCR; TCRdb's table is partial and in-frame only. The sample has around 450,000 clones, around 89% seen once. Treatment in this sample: about 20 received Ad26.COV2.S at low or high dose, single or two shots; about 5 received placebo; per-sample allocation not given. The investigators took samples on day 63 after the first vaccine or placebo injection. This sample is part of a study of Ad26.COV2.S vaccination and SARS-CoV-2 variants. As for the study in general: Intramuscular Ad26.COV2.S doses were given once or twice, 56 days apart.

Per the germline V gene, CDR1 is MNHEY and CDR2 is SVGAGI. Trimming stripped 2 bases from V and 3 bases from J, with 10 bases between. The CDR3 runs to 14 residues. The genes are TRBV6-5 and TRBJ1-1, with D perhaps TRBD1 (6 bases). Sequenced here: peripheral blood, sampled in a trial of Ad26.COV2.S vaccine versus placebo. The sequence was obtained from a person between 18 and 65 years old who received the Ad26.COV2.S COVID-19 vaccine or a placebo. The CDR3 sequence is CASSYGGWDTEAFF. CDR3 DNA sequence: TGTGCCAGCAGTTACGGGGGCTGGGACACTGAAGCTTTCTTT.